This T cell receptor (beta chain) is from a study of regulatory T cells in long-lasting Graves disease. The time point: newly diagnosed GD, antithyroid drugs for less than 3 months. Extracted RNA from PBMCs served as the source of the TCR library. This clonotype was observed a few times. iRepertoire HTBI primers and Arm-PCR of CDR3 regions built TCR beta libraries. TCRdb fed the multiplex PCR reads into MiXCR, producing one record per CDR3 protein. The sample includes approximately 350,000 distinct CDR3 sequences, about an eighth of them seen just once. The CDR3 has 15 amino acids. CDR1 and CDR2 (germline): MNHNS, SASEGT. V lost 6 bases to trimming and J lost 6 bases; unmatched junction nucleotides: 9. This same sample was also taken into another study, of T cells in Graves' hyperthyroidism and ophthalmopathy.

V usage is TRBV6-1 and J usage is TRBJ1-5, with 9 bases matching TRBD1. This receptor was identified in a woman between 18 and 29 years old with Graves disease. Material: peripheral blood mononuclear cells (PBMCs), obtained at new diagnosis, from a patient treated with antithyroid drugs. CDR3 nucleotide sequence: TGTGCCAGCAGGCCCCGGGACAGGGACCTTCAGCCCCAGCATTTT. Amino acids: CASRPRDRDLQPQHF.